This paragraph reports one T cell receptor beta chain. What this receptor recognizes is not known. Base qualities are not recorded, but no much larger clone differs from it by a single base. The data stem from a study of CD8+ T cells in alopecia areata (dated by TCRdb to the late 2010s). Study-level background: The treated patients took part in an open-label pilot trial in which moderate-to-severe alopecia areata was treated with oral tofacitinib at 5 to 10 mg twice daily. Scalp clonality was compared across normal scalp (n=4), patchy alopecia areata scalp (n=8), and alopecia totalis/universalis scalp (n=8). To study T cell clonal expansion in alopecia areata, the researchers applied high-throughput TCRbeta sequencing to both the C3H/HeJ mouse model and human patients. Scalp tissue and sorted CD4+ and CD8+ peripheral blood T cells from patchy and totalis/universalis alopecia areata patients and from healthy controls were covered by human TCRbeta sequencing. RNA was obtained with the PAXgene miRNA kit for fixed scalp, the miRNeasy kit for PBMCs, and the RNeasy kit for mouse skin. Patients stayed on tofacitinib for 6 to 18 months and then had 6 months of follow-up off drug so that delayed response and recurrence could be assessed. Tofacitinib-treated patients had biopsies at baseline and at 4 and 24 weeks of treatment, with a later scalp biopsy in several patients. TCRbeta CDR3 regions were amplified by immunoSEQ multiplex PCR with 35 Vbeta forward and 13 Jbeta reverse primers.

Receptors were amplified or captured by the immunoSEQ multiplex PCR assay. To provide template for TCR sequencing, every sample had RNA extracted and reverse transcribed into cDNA. First-strand cDNA was synthesized using SuperScript III with a 2:1 mix of oligo-dT and random hexamers. A synthetic immune receptor repertoire was used to measure amplification bias, and any remaining bias was corrected computationally. The paper's data handling went like this. After raw reads were preprocessed to remove errors, the CDR3 was defined following IMGT conventions as running from the conserved cysteine to phenylalanine. Clonality was computed as 1 minus the Shannon entropy, with the entropy normalized by log2 of the number of productive unique TCRs. Whether each scalp clone was CD4 or CD8 was inferred by checking scalp TCRbeta sequences against the CD4 and CD8 repertoires from sorted blood. TCRdb took this table from immuneACCESS and kept in-frame rearrangements with V and J called. Such tables lack part of the clones; where checked against another copy, unresolved V genes explain under half of the gap, and the rest is unexplained. V, J and clone size were drawn from that table, and D and trimming were deduced from the DNA. The sample includes about 140,000 clones, with approximately 50% observed a single time. The top ten clones comprise approximately 0.99% of the sample.

CDR1 and CDR2 were assigned from the germline V gene as SQVTM and ANQGSEA. The CDR3 covers 14 residues, taking in both the cysteine and the phenylalanine. The retained sequence is limited to the CDR3, 42 bases, with the frame set at the first base. Relative to germline, V is missing 6 bases and J is missing 2 bases, with 6 bases of the junction outside any gene match. Findings and caveats that apply to the study as a whole: Compared with normal scalp, lesional scalp had higher clonality and more expanded CD8+ clones, particularly in alopecia totalis/universalis, a pattern that suggests antigenic drive. TCR sequences shared between patients were less clear than in mice, possibly partly because of HLA diversity in the patient population. Unlike mouse skin, where gammadelta T cells dominate, normal human skin contains resident alphabeta T cells that get sequenced too, which complicates analysis of the scalp TCR repertoire.

Explained via the paper, the time point label denotes: baseline before oral tofacitinib. Peripheral blood and lesional scalp punch biopsies were obtained from patients with alopecia areata. PBMCs were isolated by density centrifugation and stained for CD3, CD4 and CD8, after which CD4+ and CD8+ T cells were sorted on a FACSAria. The sequence is built from TRBV29-1 and TRBJ2-3, with TRBD1 matching 9 junction bases. The TCR comes from a human donor with alopecia areata. The sample was CD4+ T cells sorted from blood, taken at week 0. This receptor has the CDR3 CSVWTGVTTDTQYF. The DNA sequence is as follows: TGCAGCGTGTGGACAGGGGTTACCACAGATACGCAGTATTTT.